These T cell receptor beta chains were read from a single sample in a study of CD8 T cells in Susac syndrome. MiXCR, applied by TCRdb to the immunoSEQ multiplex PCR reads, yields one record per CDR3 protein. Of approximately 120,000 distinct CDR3 sequences in the sample, around nine tenths are singletons; the top ten hold over 0.2%. Material: CD8+ T cells from PBMCs. These receptors were obtained from a human donor with multiple sclerosis. Each CDR3 is given without its conserved first and last residue. Each record gives: V gene, D gene, J gene, CDR3 protein. A D gene is named only where the DNA matches it firmly.

TRBV14	.	TRBJ2-1	ASSRRTDNEQF
TRBV24-1	.	TRBJ2-1	ATSAPGGDDEQF
TRBV5-8	TRBD2	TRBJ2-7	ASSEREGRDEQY
TRBV28	TRBD2	TRBJ2-3	ASSPREGPTDTQY
TRBV4-3	.	TRBJ2-1	ASSREPVREFDNEQF
TRBV27	TRBD1	TRBJ1-2	ASSLRGQNYGYT
TRBV27	.	TRBJ2-2	ASRWGKVTGELF
TRBV4-1	.	TRBJ2-5	ASSPLESGDETQY
TRBV5-4	TRBD2	TRBJ2-5	ASSLVNSGGETQY
TRBV7-9	.	TRBJ1-2	ASSHQRASYGYT
TRBV15	TRBD2	TRBJ2-7	ATSRDTAGGTYEQY
TRBV4-1	.	TRBJ1-3	ASSQVVTDGNTIY
TRBV7-3	.	TRBJ2-7	ASSLLPGHPYEQY
TRBV12-3/TRBV12-4	TRBD1	TRBJ1-4	ASSPARGQENEKLF
TRBV19	.	TRBJ2-6	ASSSRASGANVLT
TRBV5-1	TRBD2	TRBJ2-7	ASSFLAGEGSYEQY
TRBV7-2	.	TRBJ2-7	ASSLTHPSNYEQY
TRBV12-3/TRBV12-4	.	TRBJ2-1	ASSLEGSIDEQF
TRBV28	TRBD1	TRBJ2-7	ASRADRANPYEQY
TRBV12-3/TRBV12-4	.	TRBJ1-2	ASRDRSPTGPNYGYT
TRBV27	TRBD1	TRBJ1-2	ASRPRTGNYGYT
TRBV9	.	TRBJ1-4	ASSGGPNDYNEKLF
TRBV6-5	TRBD1	TRBJ1-2	ASSYEGAGGGYT
TRBV28	.	TRBJ1-5	ASSLEWPQH
TRBV29-1	.	TRBJ2-7	SVGSTDSYEQY
TRBV6-2/TRBV6-3	.	TRBJ2-7	ASSSGQSSYEQY
TRBV5-6	.	TRBJ2-7	ASSFGISGSLEQY
TRBV20-1	.	TRBJ1-3	SAKGNTIY
TRBV19	TRBD2	TRBJ2-7	ASAKDREGSYEQY
TRBV7-9	.	TRBJ2-5	ASSWAGRAETQY
TRBV5-6	TRBD2	TRBJ2-7	ASSFYPLAASYEQY
TRBV6-5	.	TRBJ1-1	ASSYRGMNTEAF
TRBV6-2/TRBV6-3	.	TRBJ2-2	ASSTGGSTGELF
TRBV2	.	TRBJ1-5	ASTLGADNQPQH
TRBV5-4	TRBD1	TRBJ1-1	ASSASWTGDMNTEAF
TRBV30	.	TRBJ2-2	AWSYGTGELF
TRBV30	.	TRBJ1-2	AWEESPFYGYT
TRBV6-5	.	TRBJ2-7	ASSFSPRLEQY
TRBV9	TRBD2	TRBJ2-5	ASSGAGLAGWYETQY
TRBV7-9	.	TRBJ2-2	ASRSFEELF
TRBV29-1	TRBD1	TRBJ2-7	SAGTVTSYEQY
TRBV12-3/TRBV12-4	.	TRBJ1-1	ASSLEPVEAF
TRBV29-1	TRBD1	TRBJ2-1	SVEDRGAAYNEQF
TRBV3-1	.	TRBJ2-7	ASSQTGEGDEQY
TRBV25-1	.	TRBJ1-4	ASSEWGTESNEKLF
TRBV27	TRBD2	TRBJ2-1	ASSFSGPGHEQF
TRBV11-2	.	TRBJ2-1	ASSVRGSYNEQF
TRBV20-1	.	TRBJ2-7	SARTPRGYEQY
TRBV11-2	.	TRBJ2-7	ASRPSMGYYEQY